These 27 T cell receptor beta chains were sequenced from one sample in a study of CD8 T cells in ankylosing spondylitis. Each CDR3 protein gets one entry after TCRdb re-called the 5' RACE reads with MiXCR. The sample lists approximately 260,000 distinct CDR3 sequences; over 15% were seen once. The sequenced material came from blood, either unsorted or a sorted T cell fraction (not recorded which). These receptors all stem from a male donor with ankylosing spondylitis or in good health (not recorded which).

This clonotype appeared a single time. The chain recombines TRBV25-1 with TRBJ1-2, with 7 bases aligning to TRBD1. Germline-derived CDR1 and CDR2 are MGHDK and SYGVNS. CDR3 length: 12 amino acids. V trimming: 4 bases; J trimming: 8 bases; junction bases outside the gene matches: 4. CDR3 in DNA: TGTGCCAGCAGTGGACAGGGTTGGGGCTACACCTTC. This codes for CASSGQGWGYTF.

This clonotype was observed a handful of times. This sequence joins TRBV11-2 and TRBJ2-1; D may be TRBD1 or TRBD2 (6 bases each). Trimming pared 5 bases from V and 4 bases from J, leaving 21 bases between. Germline loops: CDR1 SGHAT, CDR2 FQNNGV. The CDR3 totals 17 residues. Here the CDR3 reads CASSPGAGHQKYNEQFF. The DNA for the CDR3 is TGTGCCAGCAGCCCGGGGGCGGGACACCAGAAATACAATGAGCAGTTCTTC.

This clonotype was counted only a few times. J is TRBJ2-1 and V is TRBV4-2, with 9 bases fitting TRBD2. The V gene end was trimmed by 4 bases and the J gene end by 6 bases; junction bases not matched to a gene: 16. The CDR3 extends over 18 amino acids. Germline V gene data show CDR1 as LGHNA and CDR2 as YNFKEQ. CDR3 loop: CASSPDQGGRALLNEQFF. CDR3 nucleotides: TGTGCCAGCAGCCCGGATCAGGGCGGGAGGGCCCTTCTCAATGAGCAGTTCTTC.

This clonotype was found a few times. The J gene is TRBJ2-7, the V gene TRBV29-1; D remains ambiguous. The CDR3 contains 15 residues. Trimming pared 4 bases from V and 0 bases from J, leaving 16 bases between. Germline CDR1 SQVTM, CDR2 ANQGSEA. CDR3 in amino acids: CSVALRVYPSYEQYF. The CDR3 DNA is TGCAGCGTTGCCCTTAGGGTATACCCCTCCTACGAGCAGTACTTC.

The chain recombines TRBV20-1 with TRBJ2-5; 11 nucleotides match TRBD1. CDR1 is DFQATT, CDR2 SNEGSKA, per germline (reference sequence). V dropped 3 bases and J dropped 2; count of bases not matched to a gene: 5. CDR3 length: 15 amino acids. The CDR3 nucleotides are TGCAGTGCTAGGGGGACAGGGGGGAGGCAAGAGACCCAGTACTTC. This sequence encodes CSARGTGGRQETQYF.

Ten or more counts support this clonotype. The rearrangement uses TRBV4-3 and TRBJ2-7; tentatively, D is TRBD2 (5 bases). Germline CDR1 and CDR2: LGHNA and YSLEER. The length of the CDR3 is 14 residues. Trimming took 0 bases from V and 3 from J, leaving 9 bases between them. The CDR3 DNA reads as TGCGCCAGCAGCCAAGATATCGGGGACTACGAGCAGTACTTC. Its translation: CASSQDIGDYEQYF.

This sequence joins TRBV6-5 and TRBJ2-4; D not resolved. From germline, CDR1 is MNHEY and CDR2 SVGAGI. Deletions cut 0 bases from V and 7 bases from J, with 13 bases between. This CDR3 spans 15 amino acids. The CDR3 DNA is TGTGCCAGCAGTTACTCGCCCGGGCCCAGCAACATTCAGTACTTC. Translation: CASSYSPGPSNIQYF.

Only a few counts were recorded for this clonotype. V and J are TRBV29-1 and TRBJ2-2; a possible D gene is TRBD1 (5 bases). Germline assignment: CDR1 SQVTM and CDR2 ANQGSEA. V was cut by 6 bases and J by 3 bases, with 11 bases left in between. The CDR3 covers 13 residues. The CDR3 is CSVQGDYTGELFF. The CDR3 DNA follows: TGCAGCGTGCAGGGCGACTACACCGGGGAGCTGTTTTTT.

V usage is TRBV12-3 or TRBV12-4 and J usage is TRBJ2-7; maybe TRBD2 (6 bases). V shed 5 bases and J shed 1 base, with 18 bases lying between them. There are 16 residues in the CDR3. CDR3 sequence: CASSPTLGGSSYEQYF. The CDR3 bases are TGTGCCAGCAGTCCCACGTTGGGGGGAAGTTCCTACGAGCAGTACTTC.

This clonotype was observed many times. The chain links TRBV4-3 to TRBJ2-7; no clear D gene. The V gene lost 1 base and the J gene lost 5 bases, with 18 bases spanning the gap. Germline loops: CDR1 LGHNA, CDR2 YSLEER. CDR3 length: 16 amino acids. CDR3 bases: TGCGCCAGCAGCCAAGGAGGTGGACCCCCGACCGACGAGCAGTACTTC. As protein: CASSQGGGPPTDEQYF.

This clonotype was counted only a few times. In DNA, the CDR3 is TGCGCCAGCAGCTTGGAGGGGACAGGGGGAGATGGCTACACCTTC. Translating gives CASSLEGTGGDGYTF. The gene calls are TRBV5-1 and TRBJ1-2; TRBD1 matches 11 bases. The CDR3 spans 15 residues. With V trimmed by 0 bases and J by 6 bases, 4 bases remained unmatched. Per the germline V gene, CDR1 is SGHRS and CDR2 is YFSETQ.

This chain joins TRBV27 and TRBJ2-1; 14 nucleotides match TRBD2. The CDR3 runs to 18 residues. The ends lost 8 bases at V and 1 base at J; junction bases unmatched: 10. Germline lookup yields CDR1 MNHEY and CDR2 SMNVEV (reference sequence). The CDR3 bases are TGTGCCAGCGCCAAAAGACTAGCGGGAGGGCTGTCCTACAATGAGCAGTTCTTC. Its protein is CASAKRLAGGLSYNEQFF.

This chain connects TRBV28 to TRBJ2-2; tentatively, D is TRBD1 (7 bases). V dropped 0 bases and J dropped 7 bases, with 18 bases sitting between them. Germline V gene lookup returns CDR1 MDHEN and CDR2 SYDVKM. The CDR3 contains 17 residues. The CDR3 bases are TGTGCCAGCAGTTTATGGGGGAGGACAGGTGGCGGCGGGGAGCTGTTTTTT. Protein: CASSLWGRTGGGGELFF.

This clonotype was counted only a few times. Here the CDR3 DNA reads TGTGCCAGCAGCGCAGAGGGTGGGACTAGCGGGAGATCCGGGGAGCTGTTTTTT. Translated: CASSAEGGTSGRSGELFF. The genes are TRBV9 and TRBJ2-2; 14 bases match TRBD2. Germline V gives CDR1 SGDLS, CDR2 YYNGEE. The CDR3 length is 18 residues. The V segment lost 3 bases and the J segment 6 bases; nucleotides outside the gene matches: 10.

The V gene is TRBV4-3, the J gene TRBJ2-3, with 14 bases matching TRBD2. Per the germline V gene, CDR1 is LGHNA and CDR2 is YSLEER. There are 16 residues in the CDR3. The J segment lost 4 bases and the V segment lost 1 base, leaving 1 base of the junction unmatched. The CDR3: CASSQAGLAGADTQYF. In DNA, the CDR3 is TGCGCCAGCAGCCAAGCGGGACTAGCGGGAGCAGATACGCAGTATTTT.

This clonotype was seen a handful of times. The chain is built from TRBV9 and TRBJ2-3; D not certain. V was trimmed by 0 bases and J by 3 bases, leaving 5 bases between them. This CDR3 contains 13 residues. Germline CDR1 reads SGDLS; CDR2 reads YYNGEE. CDR3 bases: TGTGCCAGCAGCGTAGATGGGACAGATACGCAGTATTTT. Amino acid sequence: CASSVDGTDTQYF.

V and J are TRBV24-1 and TRBJ2-1, with D perhaps being TRBD1 or TRBD2 (5 bases each). Germline lookup yields CDR1 KGHDR and CDR2 SFDVKD. With 2 bases removed from V and 7 bases from J, the gap between germline ends came to 11 bases. The CDR3 consists of 14 residues. CDR3 region: CATSDSDWGNEQFF. In DNA form, the CDR3 reads TGTGCCACCAGTGATTCGGATTGGGGGAATGAGCAGTTCTTC.

The V call is TRBV28, the J call TRBJ2-5, with a weak D call TRBD2 (6 bases). CDR1 and CDR2 from the germline V gene are MDHEN and SYDVKM. The ends were cut back, 6 bases at V and 5 bases at J, with 10 bases in the middle. CDR3 length: 12 residues. The CDR3 protein is CASSPSGETQYF. In nucleotides, the CDR3 is TGTGCCAGCAGCCCCAGCGGGGAGACCCAGTACTTC.

This clonotype was observed a few times. This chain links TRBV11-2 with TRBJ2-2; no firm D call. CDR3 size: 16 residues. The V gene's germline CDR1 is SGHAT and CDR2 FQNNGV. V was trimmed by 0 bases and J by 3 bases, leaving 11 bases between them. The DNA for the CDR3 is TGTGCCAGCAGCTTAGATCAACGGCAGGACACCGGGGAGCTGTTTTTT. The encoded protein is CASSLDQRQDTGELFF.

This clonotype was found many times. The rearrangement uses TRBV10-3 and TRBJ2-1, with D possibly TRBD2 on 6 matching bases. V was trimmed by 0 bases and J by 9 bases, leaving 15 bases between them. Germline lookup yields CDR1 ENHRY and CDR2 SYGVKD. The CDR3 has 15 amino acids. CDR3 in amino acids: CAISESVLEGGEQFF. CDR3 DNA: TGTGCCATCAGTGAGTCAGTCTTGGAGGGAGGTGAGCAGTTCTTC.

The chain couples TRBV4-1 to TRBJ2-3; D is ambiguous. CDR1 is MGHRA and CDR2 is YSYEKL in the germline V gene. This CDR3 contains 13 residues. The V gene lost 3 bases and the J gene lost 2 bases, with 6 bases spanning the gap. The CDR3 sequence: CASSQGTTDTQYF. Written as DNA, the CDR3 is TGCGCCAGCAGCCAGGGCACCACAGATACGCAGTATTTT.

The J gene is TRBJ2-3, the V gene TRBV27; no clear D. Germline V gene data show CDR1 as MNHEY and CDR2 as SMNVEV (reference sequence). V lost 3 bases and J 6 bases, leaving 13 bases between the germline ends. The CDR3 consists of 14 residues. CDR3 coding DNA: TGTGCCAGCAGTTTGGCGTTCGTTGCGGATACGCAGTATTTT. Translation gives CASSLAFVADTQYF.

This chain links TRBV9 with TRBJ2-5, with 8 positions matching TRBD2. The CDR3 is 15 residues long. Trimming at V came to 4 bases and at J to 0 bases, leaving 5 bases not matched to a gene. Germline V gives CDR1 SGDLS, CDR2 YYNGEE. CDR3 DNA: TGTGCCAGCAGCACAACGGGAGGGGACCAAGAGACCCAGTACTTC. It codes for CASSTTGGDQETQYF.

V gene TRBV12-3 or TRBV12-4 combines with J gene TRBJ2-1, with a tentative D call TRBD1 (5 bases). There are 15 residues in the CDR3. V dropped 6 bases and J dropped 8 bases, with 20 bases sitting between them. DNA for the CDR3: TGTGCCAGCAGCTCCGGCGCCCTCAGGGTCCATGAGCAGTTCTTC. Translated: CASSSGALRVHEQFF.

This clonotype was seen repeatedly, ten times or more. V is TRBV4-2 and J is TRBJ2-3; D unclear. Trimming removed 6 bases at V and 3 bases at J, with 19 bases between. This CDR3 is 16 amino acids long. The germline gives CDR1 LGHNA, CDR2 YNFKEQ. Written as DNA, the CDR3 is TGTGCCAGCAGTCCTGACCATTTGACTTGGACAGATACGCAGTATTTT. Its translation is CASSPDHLTWTDTQYF.

This clonotype has a handful of counts. This chain joins TRBV19 and TRBJ2-1; D tentatively fits TRBD1 or TRBD2 (5 bases each). Germline-derived CDR1 and CDR2 are LNHDA and SQIVND (reference sequence). V gave up 3 bases and J gave up 7 bases, with 13 bases separating them. The CDR3 has 14 residues. CDR3 bases: TGTGCCAGTAGTATGAGGGCAGGGTGGAATGAGCAGTTCTTC. Translating gives CASSMRAGWNEQFF. Using reference TRBV19 and TRBJ2-1 for the parts outside the CDR3, the full variable domain is DGGITQSPKYLFRKEGQNVTLSCEQNLNHDAMYWYRQDPGQGLRLIYYSQIVNDFQKGDIAEGYSVSREKKESFPLTVTSAQKNPTAFYLCASSMRAGWNEQFFGPGTRLTVL.

The chain links TRBV24-1 to TRBJ2-2, with 13 nucleotides matching TRBD2. Germline V gives CDR1 KGHDR, CDR2 SFDVKD. The CDR3 loop spans 19 amino acids. J gave up 7 bases and V 6 bases, and 16 bases lay outside the gene matches. For the CDR3, the DNA is TGTGCCACCAGTCGGGACCCACTAGCGGGAGGGCCTCGTCACGGGGAGCTGTTTTTT. Its translation: CATSRDPLAGGPRHGELFF.